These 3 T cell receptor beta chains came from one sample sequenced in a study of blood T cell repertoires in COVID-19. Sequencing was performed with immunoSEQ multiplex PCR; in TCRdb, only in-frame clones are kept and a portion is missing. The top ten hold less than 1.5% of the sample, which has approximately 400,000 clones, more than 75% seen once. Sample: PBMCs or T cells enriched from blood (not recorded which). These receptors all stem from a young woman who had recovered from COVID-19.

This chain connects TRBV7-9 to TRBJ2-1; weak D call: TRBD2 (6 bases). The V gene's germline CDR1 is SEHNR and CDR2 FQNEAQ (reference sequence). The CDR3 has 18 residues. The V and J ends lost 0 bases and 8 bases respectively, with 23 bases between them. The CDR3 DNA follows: TGTGCCAGCAGCTTAGCGGAGGTTAGCGGCCGCACTGGGGATGAGCAGTTCTTC. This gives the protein CASSLAEVSGRTGDEQFF.

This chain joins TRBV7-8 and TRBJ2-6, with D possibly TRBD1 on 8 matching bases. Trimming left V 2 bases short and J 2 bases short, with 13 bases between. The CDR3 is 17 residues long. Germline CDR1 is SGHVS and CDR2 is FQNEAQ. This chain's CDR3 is CASSLRQGRAGANVLTF. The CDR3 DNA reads TGTGCCAGCAGCTTACGACAGGGGAGGGCTGGGGCCAACGTCCTGACTTTC.

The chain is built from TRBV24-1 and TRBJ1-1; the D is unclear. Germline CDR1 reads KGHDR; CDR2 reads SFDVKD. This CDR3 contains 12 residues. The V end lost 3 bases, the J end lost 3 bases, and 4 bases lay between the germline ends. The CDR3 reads CATSDRDTEAFF. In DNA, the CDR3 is TGTGCCACCAGTGATCGAGACACTGAAGCTTTCTTT.